The 16 T cell receptor beta chains presented below share a single source sample, sequenced in a study of shared clonotypes between healthy human individuals. Naive CD8 populations comprised CD45RO-negative cells positively selected for CCR7, excluding terminally differentiated effector memory CD45RA+ cells. The table came from immunoSEQ multiplex PCR; TCRdb's copy has only in-frame clones and leaves some out. The table shows 550,000 to 750,000 clones, with 92% occurring only once. The sequencing sample was made of naive CD8+ T cells sorted from blood. These receptors were obtained from a young man in good health.

This clone was detected only a few times. This chain connects TRBV4-3 to TRBJ2-5; 9 nucleotides agree with TRBD1. Per germline, CDR1 LGHNA and CDR2 YSLEER. Trimming removed 3 bases from V and 2 bases from J; junction bases left unmatched: 1. CDR3 length equals 14 residues. The CDR3 spells CASSQDRGQETQYF. In DNA form, the CDR3 reads TGCGCCAGCAGCCAGGACAGGGGTCAAGAGACCCAGTACTTC.

The rearrangement joins TRBV7-9 to TRBJ2-5; 8 bases agree with TRBD2. This CDR3 comprises 14 residues. Unmatched junction bases numbered 8, after V lost 8 bases and J lost 3 bases. Germline V gene data show CDR1 as SEHNR and CDR2 as FQNEAQ (reference sequence). The CDR3 DNA sequence: TGTGCCAGCCAAGTTAGCGGGATTGAAGAGACCCAGTACTTC. Its translation: CASQVSGIEETQYF.

Remarks on this clone: The sample contains more than one DNA sequence encoding this CDR3. The chain is built from TRBV7-9 and TRBJ2-3, with 11 bases matching TRBD2. This CDR3 has 15 amino acids. The germline CDR1 and CDR2 sequences are SEHNR and FQNEAQ (reference sequence). The V gene end was trimmed by 5 bases and the J gene end by 1 base; junction bases not matched to a gene: 2. CDR3 nucleotides: TGTGCCAGCAGCCCGACTAGCGGGGGCACAGATACGCAGTATTTT. It codes for CASSPTSGGTDTQYF.

The chain employs TRBV27 and TRBJ2-7, with 10 bases lining up with TRBD2. The V gene end was trimmed by 5 bases and the J gene end by 4 bases; junction bases not matched to a gene: 5. Germline CDR1 reads MNHEY; CDR2 reads SMNVEV (reference sequence). The CDR3 totals 14 residues. For the CDR3, the DNA is TGTGCCAGCAGTCCAGCGGGAGGGGTTTACGAGCAGTACTTC. Translated, it gives CASSPAGGVYEQYF.

This chain links TRBV29-1 with TRBJ2-7; perhaps TRBD1 as D (5 bases). The CDR3 covers 11 residues. Looked up from germline, CDR1 is SQVTM and CDR2 is ANQGSEA. Between the trimmed V and J ends, which lost 6 bases and 3 bases, there was a span of 9 bases. The CDR3 sequence is CSVATDYEQYF. In DNA form, the CDR3 reads TGCAGCGTGGCGACAGACTACGAGCAGTACTTC.

The rearrangement joins TRBV7-2 to TRBJ2-1; tentatively, D is TRBD1 (5 bases). Germline CDR1 and CDR2: SGHTA and FQGNSA. The CDR3 sequence is 13 residues long. The V end was cut by 4 bases, the J end by 8 bases, with 12 bases between. The CDR3 coding sequence is TGTGCCAGCAGCTCGACAGACTGGGATGAGCAGTTCTTC. Translation gives CASSSTDWDEQFF.

J is TRBJ2-2 and V is TRBV10-2; perhaps TRBD2 as D (5 bases). CDR3 length: 15 amino acids. From germline, CDR1 is WSHSY and CDR2 SAAADI. Trimming left V 4 bases short and J 2 bases short, with 11 bases between. This CDR3 is CASSGYSGNTGELFF. CDR3 in DNA: TGCGCCAGCAGTGGTTACAGCGGCAACACCGGGGAGCTGTTTTTT.

The CDR3 sequence: CASSQDWVRGNYGYTF. CDR3 DNA: TGCGCCAGCAGCCAAGACTGGGTGCGGGGCAACTATGGCTACACCTTC. The J gene is TRBJ1-2, the V gene TRBV4-1, with a tentative D call TRBD1 (5 bases). This CDR3 spans 16 amino acids. The germline V gene has CDR1 MGHRA and CDR2 YSYEKL. Between the trimmed V and J ends, which lost 0 bases and 2 bases, there was a span of 13 bases.

V and J are TRBV27 and TRBJ1-1, with 8 bases fitting TRBD1. The CDR3 length is 14 residues. CDR1 MNHEY and CDR2 SMNVEV come from the germline V gene (reference sequence). V was clipped by 3 bases and J by 11 bases; unmatched bases: 11. The CDR3 DNA sequence: TGTGCCAGCAGTTTCCTCTCCGGGACAGGCAACGCTTTCTTT. This encodes CASSFLSGTGNAFF.

The chain is built from TRBV28 and TRBJ2-5, with D tentatively TRBD1 or TRBD2 (5 bases each). Trimming removed 2 bases from V and 0 bases from J, with 19 bases in between. The CDR3 is 18 amino acids. From germline, CDR1 is MDHEN and CDR2 SYDVKM. The CDR3 sequence: CASSLVGVLGPHQETQYF. For the CDR3, the DNA is TGTGCCAGCAGTTTAGTAGGGGTTTTGGGACCCCACCAAGAGACCCAGTACTTC.

J is TRBJ2-6 and V is TRBV29-1; no clear D gene. Looked up from germline, CDR1 is SQVTM and CDR2 is ANQGSEA. V dropped 5 bases and J dropped 0 bases, with 5 bases sitting between them. The CDR3 loop spans 13 amino acids. The CDR3 here is CSVTASGANVLTF. The CDR3 DNA is TGCAGCGTTACAGCCTCTGGGGCCAACGTCCTGACTTTC.

This clone was detected once. The chain has TRBV9 and TRBJ1-4; 8 nucleotides align to TRBD1. This CDR3 contains 16 residues. V was clipped by 3 bases and J by 2 bases; unmatched bases: 6. Germline V gene lookup returns CDR1 SGDLS and CDR2 YYNGEE. The CDR3 coding sequence is TGTGCCAGCAGCGAAACAGGGGGATATACTAATGAAAAACTGTTTTTT. This codes for CASSETGGYTNEKLFF.

This chain connects TRBV6-1 to TRBJ2-7, with no clear D. The V and J ends lost 8 bases and 1 base respectively, with 0 bases between them. Germline lookup yields CDR1 MNHNS and CDR2 SASEGT. This CDR3 region has 9 residues. As DNA, the CDR3 is TGTGCCAGCTCCTACGAGCAGTACTTC. Amino acids: CASSYEQYF.

The chain uses TRBV27 and TRBJ2-1, with D perhaps TRBD1 (5 bases). Germline CDR1 MNHEY, CDR2 SMNVEV (reference sequence). Between the trimmed V and J ends, which lost 0 bases and 0 bases, there was a span of 12 bases. The CDR3 loop spans 17 amino acids. CDR3 in amino acids: CASSLSQGYSSYNEQFF. CDR3 nucleotides: TGTGCCAGCAGTTTATCCCAGGGTTATAGCTCCTACAATGAGCAGTTCTTC.

The chain uses TRBV14 and TRBJ1-1, with TRBD1 identical over 9 bases. Germline V CDR1 and CDR2: SGHDN, FVKESK. Unmatched junction bases numbered 9, after V lost 3 bases and J lost 4 bases. The CDR3 spans 16 residues. Here the CDR3 reads CASSHFPGQGGTEAFF. The CDR3 nucleotides read TGTGCCAGCAGCCACTTTCCGGGACAGGGAGGCACTGAAGCTTTCTTT. The full variable domain, rest sourced from reference TRBV14 and TRBJ1-1, is EAGVTQFPSHSVIEKGQTVTLRCDPISGHDNLYWYRRVMGKEIKFLLHFVKESKQDESGMPNNRFLAERTGGTYSTLKVQPAELEDSGVYFCASSHFPGQGGTEAFFGQGTRLTVV.

The CDR3 reads CASIPGLADSYEQYF. The CDR3 DNA sequence: TGTGCCAGCATTCCGGGACTAGCGGATTCCTACGAGCAGTACTTC. J is TRBJ2-7 and V is TRBV2, with 11 bases that match TRBD2. V was clipped by 7 bases and J by 1 base; unmatched bases: 6. This CDR3 region has 15 residues. The germline V gene has CDR1 SNHLY and CDR2 FYNNEI.